Many counts were recorded for the clone carrying this T cell receptor beta chain. These data are taken from a study of T cells in Graves' hyperthyroidism and ophthalmopathy. RNA transcripts provided the source from which TCR beta CDR3 regions were amplified. The TCR CDR3 was amplified in a first-round RT-PCR using the HTBI primer set. TCRdb itself ran the multiplex PCR reads through MiXCR, one entry per CDR3 protein. This table holds about 500,000 distinct CDR3 sequences, about an eighth found once. Germline V gene lookup returns CDR1 KGHSH and CDR2 LQKENI. V lost 3 bases and J lost 4; bases outside the gene matches: 6. The length of the CDR3 is 17 residues. Each patient was aged 18 to 65 and had newly diagnosed hyperthyroidism of under 2 months' duration.

V usage is TRBV18 and J usage is TRBJ2-2; 12 positions agree with TRBD2. The origin of this receptor is a woman aged 18-29 years with Graves' hyperthyroidism. Material for sequencing was blood. This CDR3 is CASSPRKLAGGTGELFF. CDR3 bases: TGTGCCAGCTCACCGAGGAAACTAGCGGGAGGCACCGGGGAGCTGTTTTTT.